One TCR beta chain is described in this entry. This sample was included in a study of blood T cells in healthy people across ages. This CDR3 has 13 residues. V was shortened by 7 bases and J by 2 bases, with 10 bases between the two germline ends. From germline, CDR1 is SNHLY and CDR2 FYNNEI. A J-beta primer mix and a sample-barcoded 5' primer were used in a second PCR of roughly 6 to 11 cycles. Via MiXCR, TCRdb re-called the 5' RACE reads, giving one row per CDR3 protein. Here the sample spans about 760,000 distinct CDR3 sequences, approximately 25% being singletons. The same data also contributed to another study, on T cells of mothers and their children.

The receptor's source is a boy under 18 in good health. Sequenced material: blood. The rearrangement links TRBV2 to TRBJ2-3, with D perhaps matching TRBD2 (6 bases). CDR3 DNA sequence: TGTGCCAGCAACCGGGACTTCACAGATACGCAGTATTTT. It is translated as CASNRDFTDTQYF.